Here is one TCR beta chain with its context. The sample is drawn from a study of technical replicates of blood from four donors. Per germline, CDR1 LGHNT and CDR2 FRNRAP. The CDR3 has 15 residues. V shed 10 bases and J shed 3 bases, with 22 bases lying between them. Data came from immunoSEQ multiplex PCR; TCRdb stores just in-frame clones and leaves some out. The sample carries 90,000 to 100,000 clones, 90% to 97% recorded once. V and J are TRBV12-5 and TRBJ2-7; D is possibly TRBD1 (7 bases). The TCR originated in a human donor in good health. The sequencing sample was made of T cells isolated from PBMCs. The CDR3 reads CANMGVDREDYEQYF. CDR3 DNA sequence: TGTGCTAACATGGGTGTCGACAGGGAGGACTACGAGCAGTACTTC.